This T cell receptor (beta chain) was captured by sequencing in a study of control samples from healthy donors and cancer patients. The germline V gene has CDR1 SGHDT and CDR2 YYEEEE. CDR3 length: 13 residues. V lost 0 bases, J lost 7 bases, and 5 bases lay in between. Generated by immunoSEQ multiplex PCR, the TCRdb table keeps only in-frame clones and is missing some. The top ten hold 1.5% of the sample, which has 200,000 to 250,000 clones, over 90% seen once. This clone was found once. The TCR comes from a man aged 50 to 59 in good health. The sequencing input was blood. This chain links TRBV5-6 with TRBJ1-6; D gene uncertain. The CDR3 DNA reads TGTGCCAGCAGCTTGGACAGAAATTCACCCCTCCACTTT. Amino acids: CASSLDRNSPLHF.